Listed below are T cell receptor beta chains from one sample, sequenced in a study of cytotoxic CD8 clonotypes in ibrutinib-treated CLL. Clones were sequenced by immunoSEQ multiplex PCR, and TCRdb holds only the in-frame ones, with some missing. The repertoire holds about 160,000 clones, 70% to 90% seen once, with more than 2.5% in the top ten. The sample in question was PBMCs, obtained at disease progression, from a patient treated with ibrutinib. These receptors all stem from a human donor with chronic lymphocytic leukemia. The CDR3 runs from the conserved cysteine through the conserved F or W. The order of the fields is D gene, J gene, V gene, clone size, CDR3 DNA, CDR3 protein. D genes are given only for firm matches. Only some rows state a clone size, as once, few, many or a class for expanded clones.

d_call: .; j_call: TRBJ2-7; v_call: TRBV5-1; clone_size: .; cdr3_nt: TGCGCCAGCAGCTTGGAGCCATCCGAGCAGTACTTC; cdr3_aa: CASSLEPSEQYF
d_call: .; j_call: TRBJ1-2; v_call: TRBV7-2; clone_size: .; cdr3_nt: TGTGCCAGCAGCTGGGGCTATGGCTACACCTTC; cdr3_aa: CASSWGYGYTF
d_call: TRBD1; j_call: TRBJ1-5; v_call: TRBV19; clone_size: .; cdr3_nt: TGTGCCAGTAGTACTCGGACAGGGAGCAATCAGCCCCAGCATTTT; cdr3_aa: CASSTRTGSNQPQHF
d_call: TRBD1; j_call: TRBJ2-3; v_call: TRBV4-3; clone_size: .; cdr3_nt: TGCGCCAGCAGCGTACGACCCGGGACAGGAAGCACAGATACGCAGTATTTT; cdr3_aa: CASSVRPGTGSTDTQYF
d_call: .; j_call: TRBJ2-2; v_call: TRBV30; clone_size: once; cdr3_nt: TGTGCCTGGAGTGTAGGGGGAGCGGCTAAGACCGGGGAGCTGTTTTTT; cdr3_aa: CAWSVGGAAKTGELFF
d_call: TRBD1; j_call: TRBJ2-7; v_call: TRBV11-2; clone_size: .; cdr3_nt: TGTGCCAGCAGCTTAGAGCAGGGGGTCTCCTACGAGCAGTACTTC; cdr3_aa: CASSLEQGVSYEQYF
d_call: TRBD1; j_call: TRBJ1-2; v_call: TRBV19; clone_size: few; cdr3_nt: TGTGCCAGTAGTAAACAACCGGGACAGGAGACCTATGGCTACACCTTC; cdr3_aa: CASSKQPGQETYGYTF
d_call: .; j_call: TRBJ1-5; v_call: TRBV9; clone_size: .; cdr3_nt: TGTGCCAGCAGCGTCGGGGGGGCCGGCAATCAGCCCCAGCATTTT; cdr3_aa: CASSVGGAGNQPQHF
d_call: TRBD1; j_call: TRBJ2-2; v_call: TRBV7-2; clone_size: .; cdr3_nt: TGTGCCAGCAGCTTTAAGACAGGGGGCTACACCGGGGAGCTGTTTTTT; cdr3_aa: CASSFKTGGYTGELFF
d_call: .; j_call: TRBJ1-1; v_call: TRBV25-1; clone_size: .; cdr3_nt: TGTGCCAGCAGTGAAGGGGTTGAAGCTTTCTTT; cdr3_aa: CASSEGVEAFF
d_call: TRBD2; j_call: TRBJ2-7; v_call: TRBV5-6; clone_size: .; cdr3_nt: TGTGCCAGCAGCTTCGGGACTAGCACCTACGAGCAGTACTTC; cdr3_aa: CASSFGTSTYEQYF
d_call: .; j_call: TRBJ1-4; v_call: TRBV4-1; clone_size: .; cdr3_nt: TGCGCCAGCAGCCTCCTACAGGCCCAAAATGAAAAACTGTTTTTT; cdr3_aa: CASSLLQAQNEKLFF
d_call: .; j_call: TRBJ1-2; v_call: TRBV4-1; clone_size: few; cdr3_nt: TGCGCCAGCAGCCAAGATCGGGCAGGAACACTACATCCCTATGGCTACACCTTC; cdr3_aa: CASSQDRAGTLHPYGYTF
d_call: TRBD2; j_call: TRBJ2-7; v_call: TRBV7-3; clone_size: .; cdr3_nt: TGTGCCAGCAGCTTAGCTAGCGGGAGTGGTTCCCACGAGCAGTACTTC; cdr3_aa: CASSLASGSGSHEQYF
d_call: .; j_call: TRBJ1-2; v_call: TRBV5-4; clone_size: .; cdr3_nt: TGTGCCAGCAGCTTTTCGGGGGGCGCAAATGGCTACACCTTC; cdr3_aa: CASSFSGGANGYTF
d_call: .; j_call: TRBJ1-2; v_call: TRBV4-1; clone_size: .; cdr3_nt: TGCGCCAGCAGCCAAGGGGGATATAACTATGGCTACACCTTC; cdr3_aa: CASSQGGYNYGYTF
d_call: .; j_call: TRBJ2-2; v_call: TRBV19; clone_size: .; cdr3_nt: TGTGCCAGCAAAGAAGGACCGGGGCTCACCGGGGAGCTGTTTTTT; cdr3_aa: CASKEGPGLTGELFF
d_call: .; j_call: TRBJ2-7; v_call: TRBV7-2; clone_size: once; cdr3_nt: TGTGCCAGCAGTGGTAGATCGGGACCAGCTCTAGAGCAGTACTTC; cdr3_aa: CASSGRSGPALEQYF
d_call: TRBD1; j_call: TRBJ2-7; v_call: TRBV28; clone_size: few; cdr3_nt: TGTGCCAGCAGTTTTGGGACAGGAATCTACGAGCAGTACTTC; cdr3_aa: CASSFGTGIYEQYF
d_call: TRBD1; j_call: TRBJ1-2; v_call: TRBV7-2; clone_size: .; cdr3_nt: TGTGCCAGCAGCTTAGATAGACAGGGGTATGGCTACACCTTC; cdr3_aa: CASSLDRQGYGYTF
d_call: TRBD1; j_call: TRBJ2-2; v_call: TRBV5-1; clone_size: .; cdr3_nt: TGCGCCAGCAGCTCCGGACAGGGGGCCCCCACCGGGGAGCTGTTTTTT; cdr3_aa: CASSSGQGAPTGELFF
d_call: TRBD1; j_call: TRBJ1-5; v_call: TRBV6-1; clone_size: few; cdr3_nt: TGTGCCAGCAGGGGGAGGGGGCCTCACAATCAGCCCCAGCATTTT; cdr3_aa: CASRGRGPHNQPQHF
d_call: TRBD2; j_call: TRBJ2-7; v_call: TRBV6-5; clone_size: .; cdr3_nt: TGTGCCAGCAGTTACTCTAGCGGGAGGTACGAGCAGTACTTC; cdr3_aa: CASSYSSGRYEQYF
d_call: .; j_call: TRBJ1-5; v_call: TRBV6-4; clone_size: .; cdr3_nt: TGTGCCAGCAGTGACTCAGGGGAAAGCAATCAGCCCCAGCATTTT; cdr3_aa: CASSDSGESNQPQHF
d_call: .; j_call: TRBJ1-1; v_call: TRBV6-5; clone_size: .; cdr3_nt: TGTGCCAGCAAGCGCTCAAGGACTGAAGCTTTCTTT; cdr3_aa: CASKRSRTEAFF
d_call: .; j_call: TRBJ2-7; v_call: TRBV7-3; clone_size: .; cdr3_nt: TGTGCCAGCAGCTTAAGCGTAGGCGGAACCTACGAGCAGTACTTC; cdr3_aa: CASSLSVGGTYEQYF
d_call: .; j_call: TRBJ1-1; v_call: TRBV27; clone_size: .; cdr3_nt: TGTGCCAGCAGTTTATGGGGAAACACTGAAGCTTTCTTT; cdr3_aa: CASSLWGNTEAFF
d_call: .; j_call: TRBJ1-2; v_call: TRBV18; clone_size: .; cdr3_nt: TGTGCCAGCTCACTAAAGCCAGGGGCCACATTCTATGGCTACACCTTC; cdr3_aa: CASSLKPGATFYGYTF
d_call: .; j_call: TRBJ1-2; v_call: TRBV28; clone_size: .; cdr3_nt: TGTGCCAGCCGAGGCGGCCGCAACTATGGCTACACCTTC; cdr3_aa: CASRGGRNYGYTF
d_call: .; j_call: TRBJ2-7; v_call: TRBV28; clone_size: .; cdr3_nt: TGTGCCAGCACCCGACTTCAAAGCTACGAGCAGTACTTC; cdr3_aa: CASTRLQSYEQYF
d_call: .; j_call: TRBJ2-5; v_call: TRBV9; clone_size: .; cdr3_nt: TGTGCCAGCGGGGTGGACGGCGACTCTCCAAGGACCCAGTACTTC; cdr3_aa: CASGVDGDSPRTQYF
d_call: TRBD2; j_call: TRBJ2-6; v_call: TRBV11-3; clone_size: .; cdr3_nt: TGTGCCAGCAGCAAACTAGCGGCGATCCTCTCTGGGGCCAACGTCCTGACTTTC; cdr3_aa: CASSKLAAILSGANVLTF
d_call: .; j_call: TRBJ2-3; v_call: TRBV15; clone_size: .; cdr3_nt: TGTGCCACCAGCAGATCTTATCAGCGGAGAAGCACAGATACGCAGTATTTT; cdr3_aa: CATSRSYQRRSTDTQYF
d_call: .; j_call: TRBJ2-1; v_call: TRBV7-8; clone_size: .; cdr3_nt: TGTGCCAGCAGCCGAGGACTAACCAGAGCCAATGAGCAGTTCTTC; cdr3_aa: CASSRGLTRANEQFF
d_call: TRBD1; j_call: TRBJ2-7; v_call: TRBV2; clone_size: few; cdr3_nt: TGTGCCAGCAGCCGAGGGACAGATTTAGAGCAGTACTTC; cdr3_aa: CASSRGTDLEQYF
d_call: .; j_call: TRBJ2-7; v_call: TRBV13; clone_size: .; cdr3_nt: TGTGCCGGGGGAAATAAAGGGAGTTCCTACGAGCAGTACTTC; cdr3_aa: CAGGNKGSSYEQYF
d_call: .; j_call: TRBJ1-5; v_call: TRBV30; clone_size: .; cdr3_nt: TGTGCCTGGACGGACAGTAGCAATCAGCCCCAGCATTTT; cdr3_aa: CAWTDSSNQPQHF
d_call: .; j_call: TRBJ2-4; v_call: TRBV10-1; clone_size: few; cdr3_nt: TGCGCCAGCAGTGTCTCAGGGGCGGGACAGGCCAAAAACATTCAGTACTTC; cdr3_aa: CASSVSGAGQAKNIQYF
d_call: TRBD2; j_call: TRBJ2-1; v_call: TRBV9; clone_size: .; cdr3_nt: TGTGCCAGCAGCGTAGGTGTTAGCGGGAACAACTACAATGAGCAGTTCTTC; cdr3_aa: CASSVGVSGNNYNEQFF
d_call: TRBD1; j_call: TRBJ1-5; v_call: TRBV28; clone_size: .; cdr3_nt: TGTGCCAGCAGGACGGGACAGGGGCCCGCACGGAATCAGCCCCAGCATTTT; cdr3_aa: CASRTGQGPARNQPQHF
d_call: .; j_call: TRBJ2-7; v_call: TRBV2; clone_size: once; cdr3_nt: TGTGCCAGCGGGGACAAGACCTACGAGCAGTACTTC; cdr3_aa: CASGDKTYEQYF
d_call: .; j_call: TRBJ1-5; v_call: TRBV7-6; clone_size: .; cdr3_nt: TGTGCCAGCAGCTCTCTGACAGGTTTAGGCAATCAGCCCCAGCATTTT; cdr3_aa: CASSSLTGLGNQPQHF